This T cell receptor (beta chain) was recovered during a study of cytomegalovirus exposure and HLA in healthy donors. Both 60 Vbeta primers and 13 Jbeta primers went into the PCR. Sequencing used immunoSEQ multiplex PCR; TCRdb keeps in-frame clones, though not all of them. The table includes some 150,000 clones, roughly 85% detected once. The sequence derives from a male donor in good health and CMV-seronegative. Material: PBMCs.

The DNA for the CDR3 is TGTGCCAGCAGTTACACTAGCGGGAGGTACGAGCAGTACTTC. It codes for CASSYTSGRYEQYF. The genes are TRBV6-5 and TRBJ2-7, with 12 bases lining up with TRBD2. Trimming cost V 2 bases and J 4 bases; bases outside gene matches: 0. The CDR3 has 14 amino acids. From germline, CDR1 is MNHEY and CDR2 SVGAGI.